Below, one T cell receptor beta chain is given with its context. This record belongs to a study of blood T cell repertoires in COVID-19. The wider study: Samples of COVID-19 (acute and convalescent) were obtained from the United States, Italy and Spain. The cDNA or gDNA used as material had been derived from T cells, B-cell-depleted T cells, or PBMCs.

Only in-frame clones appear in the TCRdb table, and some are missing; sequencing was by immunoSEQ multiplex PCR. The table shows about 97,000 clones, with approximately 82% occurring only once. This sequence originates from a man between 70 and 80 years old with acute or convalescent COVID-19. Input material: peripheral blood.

CDR3 DNA: TGTGCCAGCAGTTACTCGAAACAGATGAACACTGAAGCTTTCTTT. This gives the protein CASSYSKQMNTEAFF. This chain joins TRBV6-5 and TRBJ1-1; D is ambiguous. V dropped 0 bases and J dropped 0 bases, with 8 bases sitting between them. This CDR3 comprises 15 residues. In germline, CDR1 is MNHEY, CDR2 SVGAGI.